This record concerns one TCR beta chain sequence. The data derive from a study of CD8+ T cells in alopecia areata. CDR1 and CDR2 from the germline V gene are MNHEY and SVGAGI. The length of the CDR3 is 13 residues. J lost 7 bases, V lost 8 bases, and 6 bases had no gene match. Extracted RNA was reverse transcribed into cDNA, the sequencing template. The repertoire was sequenced with immunoSEQ multiplex PCR; TCRdb's copy has only in-frame clones and lacks some. There are 110,000 to 150,000 clones in the sample; approximately 49% occur only once, and about 1% lies in the top ten. The clonotype comes from a human donor with alopecia areata. The chain has TRBV6-5 and TRBJ2-7; 12 nucleotides match TRBD2. Sample: CD4+ T cells sorted from blood, taken at week 0. CDR3 in DNA: TGTGCCAGCCGACTAGCGGGAGCTCAGGAGCAGTACTTC. This sequence encodes CASRLAGAQEQYF.